This TCR beta chain was identified in a study of T cells in Graves' hyperthyroidism and ophthalmopathy. Study at large: Once the initial diagnosis was made, peripheral blood was obtained before any treatment.

With regard to this clonotype: Antigen unknown.

General study points: Ophthalmopathy and stable hyperthyroidism were separated by a 13 V-J model. Most expanded thyroid clonotypes above 0.001 also appeared in blood.

Diagnosis rested on symptoms, serum thyroxine and TRAb, thyroid ultrasound, and orbital computed tomography. V was clipped by 1 base and J by 4 bases; unmatched bases: 7. The CDR3 extends over 16 amino acids. The germline CDR1 and CDR2 sequences are SGHNT and YENEEA. Using RNA transcripts as the source, TCR beta CDR3 regions were amplified. In the first-round RT-PCR of the TCR CDR3, the HTBI primer set was used. In TCRdb, the multiplex PCR reads were re-called with MiXCR into one record per CDR3 protein. The sample contains about 250,000 distinct CDR3 sequences, approximately 20% of which appear only once.

Sequencing used blood. This sequence joins TRBV11-3 and TRBJ2-1; 7 positions agree with TRBD2. The receptor comes from a man aged 30 to 39 with Graves' ophthalmopathy. In DNA form, the CDR3 reads TGTGCCAGCAGCTTAGCGGGGGACTACACTTACAATGAGCAGTTCTTC. It yields the protein CASSLAGDYTYNEQFF.